This is a list of T cell receptor beta chains from one sample in a study of blood T cell repertoires in COVID-19. Generated by immunoSEQ multiplex PCR, the TCRdb table keeps only in-frame clones and is missing some. The data contain roughly 190,000 clones, 86% of them seen just once; the ten biggest clones take up about a tenth. The sequenced material came from peripheral blood. These receptors came from a woman between 55 and 75 years old with COVID-19, enrolled during active disease. Each CDR3 is given with its conserved first and last residue. Each record gives: V gene, D gene, clone size, J gene, CDR3 protein, CDR3 DNA. D genes are given only for firm matches. Not every row has a clone size; where given, it reads once, few, many or a size class.

>TRBV30|TRBD2|once|TRBJ2-1
CAWSALAGRAEQFF
TGTGCCTGGAGTGCCCTAGCGGGCCGCGCGGAGCAGTTCTTC
>TRBV5-8|TRBD1|NA|TRBJ1-3
CASSKTGYGNTIYF
TGTGCCAGCAGCAAGACAGGGTATGGAAACACCATATATTTT
>TRBV11-2|NA|NA|TRBJ2-7
CASSLGVGAIYF
TGTGCCAGCAGCTTAGGAGTGGGGGCGATCTACTTC
>TRBV4-1|NA|NA|TRBJ2-7
CASSGRRELYEQYF
TGCGCCAGCAGCGGCAGACGGGAACTCTACGAGCAGTACTTC
>TRBV6-6|NA|NA|TRBJ2-1
CASSSPIGLKDEQFF
TGTGCCAGCAGTTCCCCTATTGGACTGAAGGATGAGCAGTTCTTC
>TRBV6-5|NA|NA|TRBJ2-1
CASSYSGSSYNEQFF
TGTGCCAGCAGTTACTCTGGGAGCTCCTACAATGAGCAGTTCTTC
>TRBV10-1|NA|NA|TRBJ2-1
CASSVTGGSYNEQFF
TGCGCCAGCAGTGTGACAGGTGGCTCCTACAATGAGCAGTTCTTC
>TRBV27|NA|NA|TRBJ1-1
CASSFTGITEAFF
TGTGCCAGCAGTTTCACAGGGATCACTGAAGCTTTCTTT
>TRBV19|TRBD1|large|TRBJ1-4
CASSRDRVEKLFF
TGTGCCAGTAGCCGGGACAGGGTTGAAAAACTGTTTTTT
>TRBV9|NA|NA|TRBJ2-5
CASSVALGGQETQYF
TGTGCCAGCAGCGTAGCTCTGGGGGGACAAGAGACCCAGTACTTC
>TRBV6-1|NA|NA|TRBJ2-7
CASSEGTAHRHF
TGTGCCAGCAGTGAAGGGACAGCCCATAGGCACTTC
>TRBV6-5|NA|NA|TRBJ1-3
CASRPPGRSGNTIYF
TGTGCCAGCAGGCCTCCAGGGCGCTCTGGAAACACCATATATTTT
>TRBV19|TRBD2|few|TRBJ2-1
CASRTGGGYNEQFF
TGTGCCAGTAGAACGGGAGGGGGCTACAATGAGCAGTTCTTC
>TRBV19|TRBD2|NA|TRBJ2-7
CASSIALAEPYEQYF
TGTGCCAGTAGTATAGCACTAGCGGAGCCCTACGAGCAGTACTTC
>TRBV6-6|NA|NA|TRBJ1-5
CASSYQDRYSNQPQHF
TGTGCCAGCAGTTACCAAGACAGGTATAGCAATCAGCCCCAGCATTTT
>TRBV27|TRBD1|NA|TRBJ1-5
CASRWTGGFSNQPQHF
TGTGCCAGCAGATGGACAGGGGGTTTTAGCAATCAGCCCCAGCATTTT
>TRBV5-4|NA|once|TRBJ1-4
CASSSGRDWPANEKLFF
TGTGCCAGCAGCTCGGGGCGGGACTGGCCAGCTAATGAAAAACTGTTTTTT